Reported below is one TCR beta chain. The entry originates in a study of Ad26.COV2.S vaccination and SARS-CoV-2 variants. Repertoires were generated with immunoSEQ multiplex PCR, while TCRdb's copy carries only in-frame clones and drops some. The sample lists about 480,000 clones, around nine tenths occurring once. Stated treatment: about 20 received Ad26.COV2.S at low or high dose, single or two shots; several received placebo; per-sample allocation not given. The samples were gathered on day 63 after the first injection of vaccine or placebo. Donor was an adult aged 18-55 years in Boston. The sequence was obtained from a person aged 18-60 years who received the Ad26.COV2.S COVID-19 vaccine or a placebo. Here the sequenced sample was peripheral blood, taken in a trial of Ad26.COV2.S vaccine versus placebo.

CDR3 sequence: CASRPSSGATGAYEQYF. CDR3 nucleotide sequence: TGTGCCAGCAGGCCCAGTTCAGGGGCAACTGGGGCCTACGAGCAGTACTTC. The V gene is TRBV5-4, the J gene TRBJ2-7; tentatively, D is TRBD1 (6 bases). V was pared by 5 bases and J by 2 bases, with 23 bases between. Germline V gives CDR1 SGHNT, CDR2 YYREEE (reference sequence). This CDR3 region has 17 residues.